This TCR beta chain is drawn from a study of T cells in women clearing cervical HPV infection. Study context: Case blood drawn at lesion detection; control blood after infection cleared. For cases, blood was sampled a median about 160 days after lesion detection, interquartile range roughly 80 to 220 days.

Prevalent HPV16 infections were excluded; only incident single HPV16 infections included. TCRdb's copy holds only in-frame clones and misses some; the assay was immunoSEQ multiplex PCR. In all, the sample yields about 39,000 clones. V dropped 5 bases and J dropped 1 base, with 17 bases sitting between them. This CDR3 contains 16 residues. CDR1 is SNHLY and CDR2 is FYNNEI in the germline V gene. Concerning this clone itself: The read is 3 residues too short to cover the CDR3 end, so that end is filled in from the germline J gene.

Source material: blood buffy coat. This receptor was obtained from a woman between 18 and 70 years old with a cervical HPV16 infection that either progressed to CIN3+ or cleared (not recorded which). V is TRBV2 and J is TRBJ2-5; the D gene is possibly TRBD1 (5 bases). The CDR3 bases that were read are TGTGCCAGCAGTCATGGACATGCCCGAGTCCAAGAGACC. Translated, it gives CASSHGHARVQET. The CDR3, in full, reads CASSHGHARVQETQYF.